A single sample is the source of the 23 T cell receptor beta chains below, sequenced in a study of tumor-infiltrating lymphocytes in glioblastoma multiforme. Multiple V-beta primers and a C-beta primer amplified TCRB from RNA. MiXCR was run by TCRdb on the multiplex PCR reads, yielding one entry per CDR3 protein. The table has 15,000 to 20,000 distinct CDR3 sequences, about two thirds seen once. The specimen sequenced was peripheral blood. Receptor source: a male donor with glioblastoma.

Comment on this clonotype: Compared with germline, one end of the junction differs, possibly owing to a read error. This chain uses TRBV11-2 with TRBJ1-3; D is uncertain. Germline assignment: CDR1 SGHAT and CDR2 FQNNGV. The CDR3 is 14 residues long. The CDR3 DNA is TGTGCCAGCAGCCTCACGATGCCTGGAAACACCATGTGTTTT. Translated, it gives CASSLTMPGNTMCF.

Concerning this clonotype: The junction does not match germline at one end; this may be a read error. This chain links TRBV11-2 with TRBJ1-2; D is unresolved. Germline loops: CDR1 SGHAT, CDR2 FQNNGV. The CDR3 sequence is 13 residues long. The CDR3 sequence: CASSFGLSNGHTF. The CDR3 DNA sequence: TGTGCCAGCAGCTTCGGATTGAGCAATGGCCACACCTTC.

On this clonotype: Lacking the conserved final phenylalanine or tryptophan, this CDR3 likely reflects a read error. The V call is TRBV11-2, the J call TRBJ2-1; D gene uncertain. This CDR3 is built from 13 residues. Between the trimmed V and J ends, which lost 8 bases and 9 bases, there was a span of 17 bases. Germline CDR1 and CDR2: SGHAT and FQNNGV. CDR3 protein: CASHWWYGAEQFI. CDR3 bases: TGTGCCAGCCATTGGTGGTACGGTGCTGAGCAGTTCATC.

This clonotype occurred a few times. J is TRBJ1-1 and V is TRBV27, with 9 bases matching TRBD1. Germline V gene sequence: CDR1 MNHEY, CDR2 SMNVEV (reference sequence). V lost 6 bases, J lost 10 bases, and 15 bases stayed unmatched. The CDR3 has 15 residues. The DNA for the CDR3 is TGTGCCAGCAGAGGGGGACAGGGAGTGGGGATGGGAGCTTTCTTT. It yields the protein CASRGGQGVGMGAFF.

This clonotype occurred once. A junction end diverges from the germline sequence, so it may reflect a read error. The chain has TRBV11-1 and TRBJ2-2, with D possibly matching TRBD2 (5 bases). Germline V gene sequence: CDR1 SGHAT, CDR2 FQDESV (reference sequence). The CDR3 loop spans 13 amino acids. The DNA for the CDR3 is TGTGCCAGCAGCCCGTTAGCCAACGGGGTTCAGTTTTTC. It translates to CASSPLANGVQFF.

Comment on this clonotype: A read error may be the cause here, since a much bigger clone is one base away. The chain links TRBV5-1 to TRBJ1-5; D possibly corresponds to TRBD1 (5 bases). The CDR3 runs 14 residues. V lost 2 bases, J lost 6 bases, and 12 bases lay in between. Germline CDR1 SGHRS, CDR2 YFSETQ. DNA for the CDR3: TGCGCCAGCAGCTTTGCTGAGGGGCCTCAGCCCCAGCATTTT. Translating it yields CASSFAEGPQPQHF.

J is TRBJ2-7 and V is TRBV6-5; the D is unclear. Per the germline V gene, CDR1 is MNHEY and CDR2 is SVGAGI. With 3 bases removed from V and 2 bases from J, the gap between germline ends came to 8 bases. The CDR3 loop spans 13 amino acids. The CDR3 loop reads CASSYSRTYEQYF. The CDR3 nucleotides are TGTGCCAGCAGTTATTCCCGGACCTACGAGCAGTACTTC.

The chain combines TRBV20-1 with TRBJ2-5; D remains ambiguous. CDR1 and CDR2 from the germline V gene are DFQATT and SNEGSKA (reference sequence). V lost 6 bases and J lost 5, with 19 bases in between. CDR3 length: 14 amino acids. The CDR3 sequence is CSAQSGASAETQYF. The CDR3, as DNA: TGCAGTGCCCAGTCGGGCGCGAGCGCGGAGACCCAGTACTTC.

The chain combines TRBV20-1 with TRBJ2-5; weak D call: TRBD2 (5 bases). Germline V gene lookup returns CDR1 DFQATT and CDR2 SNEGSKA (reference sequence). The CDR3 covers 15 residues. The ends were cut back, 3 bases at V and 5 bases at J, with 19 bases in the middle. The CDR3 DNA sequence: TGCAGTGCTAGTGTCTGCGGAGGACCGCGGGAGACCCAGTACTTC. Protein product: CSASVCGGPRETQYF.

The chain combines TRBV29-1 with TRBJ2-7; 11 positions match TRBD1. The germline V gene has CDR1 SQVTM and CDR2 ANQGSEA. The V gene end was trimmed by 8 bases and the J gene end by 3 bases; junction bases not matched to a gene: 9. The CDR3 is 14 residues long. The CDR3 here is CSLQGTGGFYEQYF. CDR3 nucleotides: TGCAGCCTTCAAGGGACAGGGGGGTTCTACGAGCAGTACTTC.

This clonotype was observed a single time. The gene calls are TRBV4-1 and TRBJ2-3, with D perhaps given as TRBD1 or TRBD2 (5 bases each). The CDR3 contains 14 residues. Germline V lookup: CDR1 MGHRA, CDR2 YSYEKL. The CDR3 spells CTGSQERGVPTQYF. The CDR3 region has the DNA TGCACCGGCAGCCAAGAAAGAGGGGTGCCTACGCAGTATTTT.

This clonotype was detected only a few times. A much larger clone differs by one base, so this may be a read error. J is TRBJ2-7 and V is TRBV10-2; no clear D. The CDR3 loop spans 11 amino acids. Per germline, CDR1 WSHSY and CDR2 SAAADI. The V and J ends lost 0 bases and 9 bases respectively, with 6 bases between them. Here the CDR3 reads CASSESGMQYF. The CDR3 bases are TGCGCCAGCAGTGAGTCGGGTATGCAGTACTTC.

This clonotype showed up just a few times. The chain has TRBV5-1 and TRBJ2-3; TRBD1 might be the D (5 bases). Trimming stripped 4 bases from V and 0 bases from J, with 12 bases between. Germline V gene lookup returns CDR1 SGHRS and CDR2 YFSETQ. There are 15 residues in the CDR3. CDR3 loop: CASSHEQVSTDTQYF. For the CDR3, the DNA is TGCGCCAGCAGCCATGAACAGGTTAGCACAGATACGCAGTATTTT.

For this clonotype: The junction departs from germline at one end; a sequencing error may be responsible. CDR3 residues: CVSSYAGPDPGELFF. CDR3 sequence (DNA): TGTGTCAGCAGCTATGCCGGGCCCGATCCGGGGGAGCTGTTTTTT. This chain uses TRBV11-3 with TRBJ2-2; unclear D gene. Germline loops: CDR1 SGHNT, CDR2 YENEEA. CDR3 length: 15 amino acids. Together with reference TRBV11-3 and TRBJ2-2, the CDR3 gives the full variable domain: EAGVVQSPRYKIIEKKQPVAFWCNPISGHNTLYWYLQNLGQGPELLIRYENEEAVDDSQLPKDRFSAERLKGVDSTLKIQPAELGDSAVYLCVSSYAGPDPGELFFGEGSRLTVL.

Remarks on this clonotype: A clone one base away is much larger, so this may be a read error. The rearrangement links TRBV6-6 to TRBJ1-5; a weak D match, TRBD1 (5 bases). Germline V lookup: CDR1 MNHNY, CDR2 SVGAGI (reference sequence). This CDR3 has 15 residues. CDR3 protein: CASGYSGFTNQPQHF. The CDR3 coding sequence is TGTGCCAGCGGTTACTCAGGGTTTACCAATCAGCCCCAGCATTTT.

The rearrangement links TRBV29-1 to TRBJ2-3; D remains unclear. There are 11 residues in the CDR3. Between the trimmed V and J ends, which lost 7 bases and 4 bases, there was a span of 9 bases. The germline V gene has CDR1 SQVTM and CDR2 ANQGSEA. CDR3 protein: CSATRADTQYF. Here the CDR3 DNA reads TGCAGCGCCACCCGGGCAGATACGCAGTATTTT.

V is TRBV6-2 or TRBV6-3 and J is TRBJ2-7; TRBD2 matches 7 bases. Trimming cost V 7 bases and J 2 bases; bases outside gene matches: 8. This CDR3 has 14 residues. Germline-derived CDR1 and CDR2 are MNHEY and SVGEGT. The CDR3 region is CASTPSGEAYEQYF. CDR3 DNA: TGTGCCAGCACCCCGAGCGGGGAAGCCTACGAGCAGTACTTC.

For this clonotype: An end of the junction differs from the germline gene, which may be a read error. The chain carries TRBV29-1 and TRBJ2-1, with D unclear. The germline gives CDR1 SQVTM, CDR2 ANQGSEA. The CDR3 has 12 amino acids. The CDR3 region is CRVEWFGYEQFF. In DNA form, the CDR3 reads TGCAGAGTTGAATGGTTCGGGTATGAACAGTTCTTC.

This clonotype appeared many times. This sequence joins TRBV7-9 and TRBJ2-2; D uncertain. Germline V gene sequence: CDR1 SEHNR, CDR2 FQNEAQ (reference sequence). Trimming shortened V by 5 bases and J by 6 bases, and 10 bases separated the two germline ends. CDR3 size: 13 residues. CDR3 coding DNA: TGTGCCAGCAGCGCATTGGATCCCGGGGAGCTGTTTTTT. Translated, it gives CASSALDPGELFF.

A note on this clonotype: An end of the junction does not agree with germline; a read error may underlie this. In DNA, the CDR3 is TGCAGGCAAGACAGCATGGGCTCCATGAACACTGAATCTTTCTTT. This gives the protein CRQDSMGSMNTESFF. The gene calls are TRBV20-1 and TRBJ1-1; a weak D match, TRBD1 (5 bases). CDR3 length: 15 amino acids. Germline assignment: CDR1 DFQATT and CDR2 SNEGSKA (reference sequence).

A remark on this clonotype: Since a much larger clone is just one base distant, this may be a read error. The J gene is TRBJ2-5, the V gene TRBV7-9; D gene ambiguous. V was cut by 2 bases and J by 3 bases, with 7 bases left in between. Germline assignment: CDR1 SEHNR and CDR2 FQNEAQ (reference sequence). This CDR3 spans 13 amino acids. CDR3 region: CASSLTFEETQYF. CDR3 nucleotide sequence: TGTGCCAGCAGCTTAACGTTTGAAGAGACCCAGTACTTC.

This clonotype was detected ten times or more. This chain joins TRBV5-1 and TRBJ1-2; the D gene is possibly TRBD1 (6 bases). V lost 4 bases and J lost 4, with 11 bases in between. Germline-derived CDR1 and CDR2 are SGHRS and YFSETQ. CDR3 length: 13 amino acids. This CDR3 is CASSAQGSYGYTF. In nucleotides, the CDR3 is TGCGCCAGCAGCGCACAGGGATCCTATGGCTACACCTTC. Full variable domain (rest looked up from reference TRBV5-1 and TRBJ1-2): KAGVTQTPRYLIKTRGQQVTLSCSPISGHRSVSWYQQTPGQGLQFLFEYFSETQRNKGNFPGRFSGRQFSNSRSEMNVSTLELGDSALYLCASSAQGSYGYTFGSGTRLTVV.

Details on this clonotype: Because the CDR3 is missing its conserved closing phenylalanine or tryptophan, this is likely a read error. This chain links TRBV6-5 with TRBJ1-2; 10 bases map to TRBD1. Germline assignment: CDR1 MNHEY and CDR2 SVGAGI. The CDR3 runs 14 residues. J lost 7 bases, V lost 2 bases, and 4 bases had no gene match. CDR3 sequence reads: CASSYTGQGVGYTL. Here the CDR3 DNA reads TGTGCCAGCAGTTACACCGGACAGGGGGTTGGCTACACCTTG.